This T cell receptor (beta chain) was sequenced during a study of blood T cell repertoires in COVID-19. Trimming removed 2 bases at V and 11 bases at J, with 15 bases between. CDR1 and CDR2 (germline): SGHTA, FQGNSA. This CDR3 has 13 residues. Here immunoSEQ multiplex PCR was the method, and the copy in TCRdb shows in-frame clones only, minus some. The sample includes about 400,000 clones, roughly 91% seen only once; the top ten take approximately 1.5%. The sequence was collected from a woman aged 30 to 39 who had recovered from COVID-19. The sequenced material came from PBMCs or T cells enriched from blood (not recorded which). The chain is built from TRBV7-2 and TRBJ1-1; D unclear. In DNA, the CDR3 is TGTGCCAGCAGCTTAACTAGGACGAACGGTGCTTTCTTT. Translating it yields CASSLTRTNGAFF.